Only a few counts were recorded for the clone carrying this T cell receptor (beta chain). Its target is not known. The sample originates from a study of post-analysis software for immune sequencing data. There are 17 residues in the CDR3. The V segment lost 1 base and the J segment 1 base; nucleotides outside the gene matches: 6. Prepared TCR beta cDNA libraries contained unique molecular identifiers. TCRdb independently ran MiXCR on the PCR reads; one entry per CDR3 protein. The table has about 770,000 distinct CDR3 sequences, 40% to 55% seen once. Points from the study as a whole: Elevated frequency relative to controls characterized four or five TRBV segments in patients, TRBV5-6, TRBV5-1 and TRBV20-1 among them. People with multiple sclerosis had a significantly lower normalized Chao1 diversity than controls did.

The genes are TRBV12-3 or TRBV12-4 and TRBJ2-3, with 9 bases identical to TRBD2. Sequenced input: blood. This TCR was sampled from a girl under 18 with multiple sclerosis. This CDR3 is CASSLGAGGAGTDTQYF. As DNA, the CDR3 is TGTGCCAGCAGTTTAGGTGCGGGGGGGGCTGGCACAGATACGCAGTATTTT.